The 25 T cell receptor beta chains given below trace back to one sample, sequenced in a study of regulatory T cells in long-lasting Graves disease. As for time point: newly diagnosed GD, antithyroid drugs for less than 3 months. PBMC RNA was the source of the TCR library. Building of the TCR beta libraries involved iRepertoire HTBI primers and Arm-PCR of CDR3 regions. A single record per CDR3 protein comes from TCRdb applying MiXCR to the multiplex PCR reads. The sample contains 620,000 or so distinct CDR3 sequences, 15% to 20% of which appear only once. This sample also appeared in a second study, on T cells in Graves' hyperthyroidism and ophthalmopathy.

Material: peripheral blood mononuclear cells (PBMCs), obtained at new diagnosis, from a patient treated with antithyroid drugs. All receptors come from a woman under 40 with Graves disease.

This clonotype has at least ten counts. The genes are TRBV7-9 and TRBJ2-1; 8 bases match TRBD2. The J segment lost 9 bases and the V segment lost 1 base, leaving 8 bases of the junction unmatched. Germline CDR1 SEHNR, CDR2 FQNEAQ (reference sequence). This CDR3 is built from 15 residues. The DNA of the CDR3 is TGTGCCAGCAGCTTAGGTCTAGCGGGCGTCAGTGAGCAGTTCTTC. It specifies CASSLGLAGVSEQFF.

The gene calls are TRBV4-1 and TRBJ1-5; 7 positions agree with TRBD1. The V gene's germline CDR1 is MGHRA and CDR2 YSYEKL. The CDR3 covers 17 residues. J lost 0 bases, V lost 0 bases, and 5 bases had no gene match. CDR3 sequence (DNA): TGCGCCAGCAGCCAAGATCCGAGACAGGGTAGCAATCAGCCCCAGCATTTT. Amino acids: CASSQDPRQGSNQPQHF.

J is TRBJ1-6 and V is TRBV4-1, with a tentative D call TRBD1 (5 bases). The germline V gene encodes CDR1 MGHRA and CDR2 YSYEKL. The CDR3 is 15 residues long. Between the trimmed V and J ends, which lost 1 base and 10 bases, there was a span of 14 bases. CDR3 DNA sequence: TGCGCCAGCAGCCAAGGGGGGTCAAGCTACTCACCCCTCCACTTT. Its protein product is CASSQGGSSYSPLHF.

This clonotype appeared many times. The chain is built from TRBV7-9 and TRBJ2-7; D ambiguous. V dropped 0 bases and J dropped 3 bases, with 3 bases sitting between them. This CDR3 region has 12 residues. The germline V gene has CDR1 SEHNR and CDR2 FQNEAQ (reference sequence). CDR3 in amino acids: CASSLALYEQYF. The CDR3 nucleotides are TGTGCCAGCAGCTTAGCCCTCTACGAGCAGTACTTC.

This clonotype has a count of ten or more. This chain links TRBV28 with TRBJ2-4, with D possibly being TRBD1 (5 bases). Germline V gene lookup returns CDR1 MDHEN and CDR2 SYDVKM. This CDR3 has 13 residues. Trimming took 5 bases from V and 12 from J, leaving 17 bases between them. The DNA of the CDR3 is TGTGCCAGCAGTCCGAGCCCCAGGGTTGATCAGTACTTC. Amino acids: CASSPSPRVDQYF.

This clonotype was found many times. DNA of the CDR3: TGCAGCGTCGGGGACGGATCCTACGAGCAGTACTTC. This codes for CSVGDGSYEQYF. This rearrangement joins TRBV29-1 to TRBJ2-7; D may correspond to TRBD1 or TRBD2 (5 bases each). The germline V and J ends were trimmed by 6 bases and 1 base, with 10 bases remaining between them. The CDR3 length is 12 residues. From germline, CDR1 is SQVTM and CDR2 ANQGSEA.

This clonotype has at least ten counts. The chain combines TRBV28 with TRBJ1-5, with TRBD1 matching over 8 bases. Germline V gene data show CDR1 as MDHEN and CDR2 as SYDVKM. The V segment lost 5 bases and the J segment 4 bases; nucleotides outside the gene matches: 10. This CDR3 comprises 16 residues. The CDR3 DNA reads TGTGCCAGCAGTCACGCCGACAGGGGCTCAAATCAGCCCCAGCATTTT. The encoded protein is CASSHADRGSNQPQHF.

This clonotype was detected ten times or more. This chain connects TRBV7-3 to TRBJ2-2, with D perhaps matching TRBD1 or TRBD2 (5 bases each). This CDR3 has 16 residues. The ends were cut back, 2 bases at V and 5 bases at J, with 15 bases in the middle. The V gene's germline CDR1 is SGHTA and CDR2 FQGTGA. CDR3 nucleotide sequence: TGTGCCAGCAGCTTATCCGGGACGTCGGCGACCGGGGAGCTGTTTTTT. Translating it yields CASSLSGTSATGELFF.

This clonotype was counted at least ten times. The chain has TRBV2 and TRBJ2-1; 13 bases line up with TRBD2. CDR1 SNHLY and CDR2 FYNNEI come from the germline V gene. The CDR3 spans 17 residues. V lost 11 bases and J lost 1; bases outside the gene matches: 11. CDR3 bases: TGTGCCGGACGGACCGGGACTAGCGGGAAATCCTACAATGAGCAGTTCTTC. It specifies CAGRTGTSGKSYNEQFF.

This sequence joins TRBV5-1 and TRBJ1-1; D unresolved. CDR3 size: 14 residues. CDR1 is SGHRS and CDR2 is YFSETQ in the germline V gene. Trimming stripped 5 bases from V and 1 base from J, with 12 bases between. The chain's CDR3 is CASRSLTENTEAFF. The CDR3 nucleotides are TGCGCCAGCAGGAGTCTGACGGAGAACACTGAAGCTTTCTTT.

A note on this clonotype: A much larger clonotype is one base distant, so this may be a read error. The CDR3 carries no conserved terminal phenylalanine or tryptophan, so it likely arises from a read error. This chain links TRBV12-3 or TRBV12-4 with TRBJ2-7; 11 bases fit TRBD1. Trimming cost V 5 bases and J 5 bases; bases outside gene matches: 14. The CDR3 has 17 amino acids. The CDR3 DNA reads TGTGCCAGCAGTGAAGAGTACTCGGGGACAGGGGGGGACGAGCAGTACCTC. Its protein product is CASSEEYSGTGGDEQYL.

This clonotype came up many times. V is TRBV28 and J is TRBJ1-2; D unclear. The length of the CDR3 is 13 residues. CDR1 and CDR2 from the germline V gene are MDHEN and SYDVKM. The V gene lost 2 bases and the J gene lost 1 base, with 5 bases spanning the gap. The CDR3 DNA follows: TGTGCCAGCAGTTTAAAGGTTAACTATGGCTACACCTTC. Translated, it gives CASSLKVNYGYTF.

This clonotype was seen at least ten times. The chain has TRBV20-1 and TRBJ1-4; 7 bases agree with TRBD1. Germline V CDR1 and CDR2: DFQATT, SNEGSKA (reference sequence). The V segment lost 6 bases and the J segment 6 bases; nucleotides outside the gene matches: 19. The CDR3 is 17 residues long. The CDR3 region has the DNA TGCAGTGCCACCGGGTGGTCCAGGGGACAGCGCCATGAAAAACTGTTTTTT. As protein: CSATGWSRGQRHEKLFF.

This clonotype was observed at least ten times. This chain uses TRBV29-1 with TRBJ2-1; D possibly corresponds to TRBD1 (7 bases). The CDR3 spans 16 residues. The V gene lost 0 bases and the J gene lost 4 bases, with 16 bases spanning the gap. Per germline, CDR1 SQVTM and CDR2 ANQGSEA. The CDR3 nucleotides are TGCAGCGTTGAAGATGGTGCGGGACAGTCGTACAATGAGCAGTTCTTC. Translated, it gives CSVEDGAGQSYNEQFF.

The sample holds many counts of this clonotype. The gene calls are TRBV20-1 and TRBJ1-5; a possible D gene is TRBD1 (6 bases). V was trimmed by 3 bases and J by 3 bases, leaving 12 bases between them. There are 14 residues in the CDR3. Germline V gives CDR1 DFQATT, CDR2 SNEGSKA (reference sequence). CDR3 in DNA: TGCAGTGCTAGCGTGGACAGTACCAATCAGCCCCAGCATTTT. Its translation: CSASVDSTNQPQHF.

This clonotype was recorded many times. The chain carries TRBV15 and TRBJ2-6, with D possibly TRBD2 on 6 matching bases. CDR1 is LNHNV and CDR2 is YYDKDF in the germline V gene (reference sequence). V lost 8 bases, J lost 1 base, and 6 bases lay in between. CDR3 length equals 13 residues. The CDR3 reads CATGGSGANVLTF. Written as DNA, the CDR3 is TGTGCCACCGGGGGGTCTGGGGCCAACGTCCTGACTTTC.

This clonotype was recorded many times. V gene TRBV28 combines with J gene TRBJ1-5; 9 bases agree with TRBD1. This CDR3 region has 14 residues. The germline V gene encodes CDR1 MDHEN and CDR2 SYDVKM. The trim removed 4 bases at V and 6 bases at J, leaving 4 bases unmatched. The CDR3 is CASSSGTGFQPQHF. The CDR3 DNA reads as TGTGCCAGCAGTTCCGGGACAGGGTTTCAGCCCCAGCATTTT.

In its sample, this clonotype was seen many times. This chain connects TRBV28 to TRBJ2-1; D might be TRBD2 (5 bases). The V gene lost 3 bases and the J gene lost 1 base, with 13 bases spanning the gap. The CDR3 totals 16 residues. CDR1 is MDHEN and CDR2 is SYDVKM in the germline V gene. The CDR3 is CASSFSGSGSYNEQFF. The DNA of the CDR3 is TGTGCCAGCAGTTTCTCGGGGAGTGGGTCCTACAATGAGCAGTTCTTC.

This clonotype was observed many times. The CDR3 region is CASSVEPDGYTF. The CDR3 nucleotides read TGTGCCAGCAGTGTAGAACCAGATGGCTACACCTTC. The chain is built from TRBV28 and TRBJ1-2, with D hard to call. V lost 5 bases to trimming and J lost 6 bases, with 10 bases between them. The germline V gene has CDR1 MDHEN and CDR2 SYDVKM. The CDR3 is 12 residues long.

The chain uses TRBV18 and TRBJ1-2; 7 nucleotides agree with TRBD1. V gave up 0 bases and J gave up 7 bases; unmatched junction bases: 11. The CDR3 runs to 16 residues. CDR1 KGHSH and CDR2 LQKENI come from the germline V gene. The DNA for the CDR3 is TGTGCCAGCTCACCACCGGGAGAAGGGGGCGCGGGTGGCTACACCTTC. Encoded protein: CASSPPGEGGAGGYTF.

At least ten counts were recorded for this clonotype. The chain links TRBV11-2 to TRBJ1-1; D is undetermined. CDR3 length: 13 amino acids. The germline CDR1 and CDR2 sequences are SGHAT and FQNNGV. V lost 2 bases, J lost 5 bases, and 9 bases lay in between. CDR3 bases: TGTGCCAGCAGCTTATCACAGCAAACTGAAGCTTTCTTT. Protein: CASSLSQQTEAFF.

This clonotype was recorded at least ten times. CDR3 DNA: TGTGCCAGCAGTGCCCAGGGGAGGGATGGCTACACCTTC. As protein: CASSAQGRDGYTF. The rearrangement joins TRBV2 to TRBJ1-2; TRBD1 is a possible D gene (6 bases). Trimming removed 4 bases from V and 6 bases from J, with 12 bases in between. The CDR3 is made up of 13 amino acids. Germline values: CDR1 SNHLY, CDR2 FYNNEI.

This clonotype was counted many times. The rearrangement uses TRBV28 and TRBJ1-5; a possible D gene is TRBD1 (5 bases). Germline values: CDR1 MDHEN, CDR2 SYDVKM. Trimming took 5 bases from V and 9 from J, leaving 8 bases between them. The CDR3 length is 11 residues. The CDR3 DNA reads TGTGCCAGCAGTCCCGGGGGGCCCCAGCATTTT. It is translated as CASSPGGPQHF.

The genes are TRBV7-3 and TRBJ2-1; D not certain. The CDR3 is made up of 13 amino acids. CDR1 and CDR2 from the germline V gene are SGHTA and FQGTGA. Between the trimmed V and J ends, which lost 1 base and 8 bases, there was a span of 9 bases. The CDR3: CASSLMAEDEQFF. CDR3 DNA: TGTGCCAGCAGCTTAATGGCTGAGGATGAGCAGTTCTTC.

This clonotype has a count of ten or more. CDR3 coding DNA: TGTGCCAGCAGTTTAAATGGGGGTTGGAACACTGAAGCTTTCTTT. It yields the protein CASSLNGGWNTEAFF. The J gene is TRBJ1-1, the V gene TRBV27; D might be TRBD1 (5 bases). CDR3 length: 15 residues. Trimming removed 2 bases at V and 1 base at J, with 11 bases between. Germline values: CDR1 MNHEY, CDR2 SMNVEV (reference sequence).